A single sample gave rise to the 21 T cell receptor beta chains below, sequenced in a study of blood T cell repertoires in COVID-19 (dated by TCRdb to 2018 to 2021). The library was prepared using the immunoSEQ multiplex PCR assay. This is the immuneACCESS table as TCRdb keeps it, with only in-frame sequences that have V and J called. A part of the clones is gone; compared with another copy, unresolved V genes explain less than half, and the rest is unexplained. The sample table holds approximately 200,000 clones, of which roughly nine tenths were seen once. The ten most abundant clones make up roughly 2% of the sample. The specimen was peripheral blood. The receptor source for this set is a woman aged 45-59 years with acute or convalescent COVID-19.

This chain links TRBV19 with TRBJ1-1, with D unresolved. V was trimmed by 2 bases and J by 0 bases, leaving 13 bases between them. CDR3 size: 16 residues. Germline CDR1 and CDR2: LNHDA and SQIVND (reference sequence). The chain's CDR3 is CASSITPVILNTEAFF. In DNA form, the CDR3 reads TGTGCCAGTAGTATAACGCCAGTCATTCTGAACACTGAAGCTTTCTTT.

J is TRBJ2-5 and V is TRBV18, with D uncertain. The CDR3 covers 15 residues. Trimming pared 2 bases from V and 4 bases from J, leaving 14 bases between. Germline CDR1 KGHSH, CDR2 LQKENI. The CDR3 bases are TGTGCCAGCTCACCATTTTCCAAAGAAGCAGAGACCCAGTACTTC. As protein: CASSPFSKEAETQYF.

This chain links TRBV3-1 (or the pseudogene TRBV3-2) with TRBJ1-2; 8 bases are a match to TRBD1. The V gene's germline CDR1 is LGHDT and CDR2 YNNKEL (reference sequence). The V segment lost 1 base and the J segment 2 bases; nucleotides outside the gene matches: 9. The CDR3 is 17 amino acids. Here the CDR3 DNA reads TGTGCCAGCAGCCAAGTAACCCCGACAGGGGCGAACTATGGCTACACCTTC. This encodes CASSQVTPTGANYGYTF.

This rearrangement joins TRBV9 to TRBJ1-5, with 7 bases that match TRBD1. The CDR3 has 16 amino acids. With 3 bases clipped from V and 7 bases from J, the junction kept 13 bases outside the gene matches. Germline lookup yields CDR1 SGDLS and CDR2 YYNGEE. For the CDR3, the DNA is TGTGCCAGCAGCGGCGGTGGAGGGGGCGACTTACAGCCCCAGCATTTT. This sequence encodes CASSGGGGGDLQPQHF.

This CDR3 reads CASSSRRQGNIYGYTF. CDR3 nucleotide sequence: TGTGCCAGCAGCTCGCGACGACAGGGTAATATCTATGGCTACACCTTC. The chain is built from TRBV11-2 and TRBJ1-2; 7 nucleotides align to TRBD1. Germline V gives CDR1 SGHAT, CDR2 FQNNGV. V shed 4 bases, J shed 4 bases, and the junction held 12 bases outside the gene matches. The CDR3 is 16 residues long.

J is TRBJ2-5 and V is TRBV30; D perhaps matches TRBD2 (5 bases). Germline V gene lookup returns CDR1 GTSNPN and CDR2 SVGIG (reference sequence). V was pared by 2 bases and J by 5 bases, with 6 bases between. CDR3 length equals 11 residues. This CDR3 is CAWSPGETQYF. CDR3 coding DNA: TGTGCCTGGAGTCCGGGGGAGACCCAGTACTTC.

This clone was seen once. V is TRBV6-2 or TRBV6-3 and J is TRBJ2-7; TRBD1 agrees at 8 bases. The CDR3 is 16 amino acids. Trimming removed 4 bases from V and 6 bases from J; junction bases left unmatched: 14. Germline CDR1 reads MNHEY; CDR2 reads SVGEGT. CDR3 residues: CASSFGVGQGFLEQYF. CDR3 nucleotides: TGTGCCAGCAGTTTCGGCGTTGGACAGGGATTCCTCGAGCAGTACTTC.

This rearrangement joins TRBV5-1 to TRBJ1-2; 11 nucleotides agree with TRBD1. The germline V gene has CDR1 SGHRS and CDR2 YFSETQ. V lost 4 bases, J lost 4 bases, and 3 bases stayed unmatched. This CDR3 contains 14 residues. CDR3 coding DNA: TGCGCCAGCAGCCCAGGGACAGGGGGCTATGGCTACACCTTC. It is translated as CASSPGTGGYGYTF.

The V and J genes are TRBV7-2 and TRBJ1-2; 9 nucleotides align to TRBD1. V dropped 6 bases and J dropped 8; count of bases not matched to a gene: 10. The CDR3 extends over 14 amino acids. In germline, CDR1 is SGHTA, CDR2 FQGNSA. Here the CDR3 reads CASRWRQGEEGYTF. In DNA, the CDR3 is TGTGCCAGCAGGTGGAGACAGGGGGAGGAGGGCTACACCTTC.

A few counts support this clone. The chain employs TRBV27 and TRBJ1-1; D is undetermined. This CDR3 is 14 amino acids long. Germline CDR1 reads MNHEY; CDR2 reads SMNVEV (reference sequence). The V and J ends lost 3 bases and 1 base respectively, with 9 bases between them. The chain's CDR3 is CASSFRAGNTEAFF. In DNA, the CDR3 is TGTGCCAGCAGTTTTCGGGCGGGGAACACTGAAGCTTTCTTT.

The chain couples TRBV11-2 to TRBJ2-3; no reliable D call. Trimming pared 5 bases from V and 2 bases from J, leaving 23 bases between. Germline V gene lookup returns CDR1 SGHAT and CDR2 FQNNGV. CDR3 length equals 18 residues. The CDR3 DNA follows: TGTGCCAGCAGCCGACGCGGTAGAGGAACCGAGTTCACAGATACGCAGTATTTT. It specifies CASSRRGRGTEFTDTQYF. The variable domain in full, with the rest retrieved from reference TRBV11-2 and TRBJ2-3, is EAGVAQSPRYKIIEKRQSVAFWCNPISGHATLYWYQQILGQGPKLLIQFQNNGVVDDSQLPKDRFSAERLKGVDSTLKIQPAKLEDSAVYLCASSRRGRGTEFTDTQYFGPGTRLTVL.

The J gene is TRBJ1-4, the V gene TRBV14; 9 nucleotides align to TRBD1. After removal of 4 bases from V and 10 bases from J, the junction contained 10 bases not matched to a gene. The germline V gene has CDR1 SGHDN and CDR2 FVKESK. The CDR3 spans 15 residues. The CDR3 DNA is TGTGCCAGCAGCCTGTCCGGGACAGGGTGGGGAAAACTGTTTTTT. Its protein product is CASSLSGTGWGKLFF.

This clone occurred a few times. V and J are TRBV7-8 and TRBJ1-2; 7 nucleotides line up with TRBD1. The CDR3 is 16 residues long. Trimming removed 2 bases from V and 4 bases from J; junction bases left unmatched: 10. In germline, CDR1 is SGHVS, CDR2 FQNEAQ. This CDR3 reads CASSLPSDRVPYGYTF. CDR3 nucleotide sequence: TGTGCCAGCAGCTTACCCTCCGACAGGGTGCCCTATGGCTACACCTTC.

The V gene is TRBV19, the J gene TRBJ2-2; possible D gene TRBD1, 6 bases. Germline lookup yields CDR1 LNHDA and CDR2 SQIVND (reference sequence). Trimming removed 2 bases at V and 6 bases at J, with 10 bases between. The CDR3 covers 14 residues. In DNA, the CDR3 is TGTGCCAGTAGTATACAACAGGGACCCGGGGAGCTGTTTTTT. It specifies CASSIQQGPGELFF.

J is TRBJ1-2 and V is TRBV24-1; weak D call: TRBD1 (6 bases). The germline gives CDR1 KGHDR, CDR2 SFDVKD. The length of the CDR3 is 17 residues. Trimming left V 0 bases short and J 4 bases short, with 17 bases between. The CDR3 loop is CATSDLRGGATLYGYTF. In DNA, the CDR3 is TGTGCCACCAGTGATTTGCGTGGGGGGGCGACCCTCTATGGCTACACCTTC.

The genes are TRBV5-6 and TRBJ1-2, with D possibly matching TRBD1 (5 bases). Germline V CDR1 and CDR2: SGHDT, YYEEEE. The V and J ends lost 6 bases and 3 bases respectively, with 15 bases between them. CDR3 size: 14 residues. CDR3 coding DNA: TGTGCCAGCACCAAGGTAGGGGATGACTATGGCTACACCTTC. Protein sequence: CASTKVGDDYGYTF.

The J gene is TRBJ2-3, the V gene TRBV5-4; D might be TRBD2 (6 bases). This CDR3 region has 15 residues. Trimming pared 4 bases from V and 2 bases from J, leaving 14 bases between. CDR1 SGHNT and CDR2 YYREEE come from the germline V gene (reference sequence). The CDR3 region is CASSPPAGPTDTQYF. The CDR3 bases are TGTGCCAGCAGCCCCCCAGCGGGTCCCACAGATACGCAGTATTTT.

This clone was picked up one time. The chain couples TRBV5-8 to TRBJ2-7; TRBD1 agrees at 10 bases. V lost 4 bases to trimming and J lost 1 base; unmatched junction nucleotides: 5. This CDR3 comprises 15 residues. Germline V gene data show CDR1 as SGHTS and CDR2 as YDEGEE. The CDR3: CASSHRDRGSYEQYF. The CDR3 region has the DNA TGTGCCAGCAGCCACCGGGACAGGGGTTCCTACGAGCAGTACTTC.

This clone was observed a few times. The germline gene is not matched at one end of the junction; a read error may be the cause. This rearrangement joins TRBV18 to TRBJ1-2; D is ambiguous. Germline values: CDR1 KGHSH, CDR2 LQKENI. This CDR3 is built from 13 residues. The CDR3 region has the DNA TGTGCCAGCTCAGGAACAGATTGGTATGACTACACCTTC. Protein sequence: CASSGTDWYDYTF.

This clone was detected once. V is TRBV6-1 and J is TRBJ2-3, with D unclear. V lost 4 bases and J lost 2, with 16 bases in between. CDR3 length: 16 amino acids. From germline, CDR1 is MNHNS and CDR2 SASEGT. In DNA form, the CDR3 reads TGTGCCAGCAGTGCTGGGCGCAAACCCTCCACAGATACGCAGTATTTT. It translates to CASSAGRKPSTDTQYF.

This clone has only one observation. The chain recombines TRBV4-3 with TRBJ1-5; 9 positions agree with TRBD1. Per the germline V gene, CDR1 is LGHNA and CDR2 is YSLEER. J was trimmed by 4 bases and V by 4 bases; bases with no gene match: 5. The CDR3 is 15 amino acids. The CDR3 DNA reads as TGCGCCAGCAGCCCCACAGGGGGCGCGAATCAGCCCCAGCATTTT. It codes for CASSPTGGANQPQHF.